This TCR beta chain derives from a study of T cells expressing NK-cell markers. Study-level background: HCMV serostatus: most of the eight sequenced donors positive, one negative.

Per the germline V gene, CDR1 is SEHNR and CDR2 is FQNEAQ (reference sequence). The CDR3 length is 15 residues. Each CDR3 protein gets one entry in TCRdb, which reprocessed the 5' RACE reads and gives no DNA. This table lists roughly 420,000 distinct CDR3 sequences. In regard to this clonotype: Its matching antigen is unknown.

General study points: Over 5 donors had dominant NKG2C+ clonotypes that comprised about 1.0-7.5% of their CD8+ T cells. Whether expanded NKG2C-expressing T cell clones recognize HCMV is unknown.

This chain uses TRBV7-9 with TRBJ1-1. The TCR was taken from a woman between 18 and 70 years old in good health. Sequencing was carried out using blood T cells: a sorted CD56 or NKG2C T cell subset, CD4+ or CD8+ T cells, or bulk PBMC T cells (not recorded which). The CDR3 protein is CASSLFPIEQTEAFF. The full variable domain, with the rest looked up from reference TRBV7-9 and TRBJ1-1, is DTGVSQNPRHKITKRGQNVTFRCDPISEHNRLYWYRQTLGQGPEFLTYFQNEAQLEKSRLLSDRFSAERPKGSFSTLEIQRTEQGDSAMYLCASSLFPIEQTEAFFGQGTRLTVV.